These 9 T cell receptor beta chains share one sample of origin, sequenced in a study of blood T cell repertoires in COVID-19. Assay used: immunoSEQ multiplex PCR; TCRdb lists only in-frame clones, some missing. The sample includes 90,000 to 120,000 clones, about 89% of them seen just once. The sample taken for sequencing was peripheral blood. These receptors all come from a woman aged 25 to 39 with acute or convalescent COVID-19.

The rearrangement joins TRBV9 to TRBJ1-1, with D possibly matching TRBD1 (5 bases). The CDR3 extends over 13 amino acids. Trimming took off 0 bases at V and 6 bases at J, with 9 bases between the two ends. Germline V gene data show CDR1 as SGDLS and CDR2 as YYNGEE. This CDR3 is CASSVGGLAEAFF. Here the CDR3 DNA reads TGTGCCAGCAGCGTAGGGGGCTTGGCTGAAGCTTTCTTT.

V usage is TRBV4-1 and J usage is TRBJ2-5; the match to TRBD2 covers 8 bases. The junction had 3 bases not matched to a gene; V was cut back by 0 bases and J by 0 bases. Germline CDR1 and CDR2: MGHRA and YSYEKL. The CDR3 is 16 amino acids. This CDR3 reads CASSQDGGGYQETQYF. CDR3 coding DNA: TGCGCCAGCAGCCAAGATGGCGGGGGGTACCAAGAGACCCAGTACTTC.

This clone appeared a single time. The genes are TRBV6-4 and TRBJ1-5, with D maybe TRBD1 (5 bases). Germline V CDR1 and CDR2: MRHNA, SNTAGT. CDR3 length: 18 amino acids. V was pared by 0 bases and J by 7 bases, with 22 bases between. CDR3 protein: CASSDSLPSPDNRQPQHF. CDR3 DNA: TGTGCCAGCAGTGACTCCCTTCCATCGCCGGACAACCGCCAGCCCCAGCATTTT.

The chain is built from TRBV12-5 and TRBJ1-6; 10 positions match TRBD1. Germline V lookup: CDR1 LGHNT, CDR2 FRNRAP. V shed 1 base, J shed 10 bases, and the junction held 7 bases outside the gene matches. This CDR3 spans 16 amino acids. The DNA for the CDR3 is TGTGCTAGTGGTTTGGGACCCGGGACAGGGGACTCACCCCTCCACTTT. This gives the protein CASGLGPGTGDSPLHF.

The rearrangement links TRBV6-2 or TRBV6-3 to TRBJ1-5; 10 nucleotides line up with TRBD1. Germline values: CDR1 MNHEY, CDR2 SVGEGT. V was pared by 0 bases and J by 5 bases, with 13 bases of the junction left unmatched. The CDR3 contains 19 residues. DNA for the CDR3: TGTGCCAGCAGTTACTCGACTGGGACAGGGGTGTTTCGGGATCAGCCCCAGCATTTT. Amino acid sequence: CASSYSTGTGVFRDQPQHF.

The chain joins TRBV4-2 to TRBJ1-4; 12 bases are shared with TRBD1. From germline, CDR1 is LGHNA and CDR2 YNFKEQ. The CDR3 spans 16 residues. V shed 1 base, J shed 8 bases, and the junction held 5 bases outside the gene matches. Here the CDR3 reads CASSQGGGTGGEKLFF. CDR3 in DNA: TGTGCCAGCAGCCAAGGGGGCGGGACAGGGGGCGAAAAACTGTTTTTT.

The chain carries TRBV24-1 and TRBJ2-3, with 11 positions matching TRBD2. CDR1 is KGHDR and CDR2 is SFDVKD in the germline V gene. This CDR3 comprises 14 residues. The trim removed 12 bases at V and 1 base at J, leaving 5 bases unmatched. The CDR3 here is CAVGTSGGTDTQYF. The CDR3 nucleotides are TGTGCCGTCGGGACTAGCGGTGGCACAGATACGCAGTATTTT.

The chain has TRBV5-4 and TRBJ2-5; D possibly corresponds to TRBD2 (6 bases). The V end was cut by 4 bases, the J end by 2 bases, with 9 bases between. The CDR3 has 13 amino acids. The germline V gene encodes CDR1 SGHNT and CDR2 YYREEE (reference sequence). CDR3 in amino acids: CASSGGRQETQYF. CDR3 nucleotide sequence: TGTGCCAGCAGCGGAGGGCGGCAAGAGACCCAGTACTTC.

The chain couples TRBV19 to TRBJ1-2; weak D call: TRBD1 (5 bases). Germline CDR1 is LNHDA and CDR2 is SQIVND (reference sequence). V lost 10 bases and J lost 3, with 21 bases in between. The CDR3 extends over 15 amino acids. The CDR3 sequence: CATRPGLASDYGYTF. The CDR3 DNA follows: TGTGCCACCCGCCCGGGACTAGCGTCGGACTATGGCTACACCTTC.